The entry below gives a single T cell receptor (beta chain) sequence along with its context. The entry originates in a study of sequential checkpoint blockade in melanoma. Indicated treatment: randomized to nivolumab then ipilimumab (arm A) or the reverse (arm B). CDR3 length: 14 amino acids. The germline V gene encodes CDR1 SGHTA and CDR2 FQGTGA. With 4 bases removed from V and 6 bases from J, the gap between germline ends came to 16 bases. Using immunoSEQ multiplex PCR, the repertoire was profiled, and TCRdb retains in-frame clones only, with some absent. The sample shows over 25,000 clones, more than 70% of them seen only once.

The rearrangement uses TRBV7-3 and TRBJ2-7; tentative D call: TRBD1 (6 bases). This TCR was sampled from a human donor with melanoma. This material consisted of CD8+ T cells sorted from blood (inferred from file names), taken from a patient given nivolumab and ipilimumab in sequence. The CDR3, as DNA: TGTGCCAGCAGCTCACAGGGTTTGGACTCCGAGCAGTACTTC. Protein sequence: CASSSQGLDSEQYF.